This section outlines one T cell receptor (beta chain) sequence together with its context. This sample is part of a study of control samples from healthy donors and cancer patients. Germline assignment: CDR1 LNHDA and CDR2 SQIVND (reference sequence). The CDR3 covers 14 residues. V lost 4 bases, J lost 2 bases, and 3 bases stayed unmatched. Here immunoSEQ multiplex PCR was the method, and the copy in TCRdb shows in-frame clones only, minus some. The sample contains fewer than 95,000 clones, 86% of which appear only once. Sequenced sample: blood. This chain connects TRBV19 to TRBJ1-2; 8 nucleotides agree with TRBD1. This clonotype was sampled from a man under 40 in good health. CDR3 in amino acids: CASSTRQGNYGYTF. The CDR3 region has the DNA TGTGCCAGTAGTACTCGACAGGGGAACTATGGCTACACCTTC. The variable domain in full, completed from reference TRBV19 and TRBJ1-2, reads DGGITQSPKYLFRKEGQNVTLSCEQNLNHDAMYWYRQDPGQGLRLIYYSQIVNDFQKGDIAEGYSVSREKKESFPLTVTSAQKNPTAFYLCASSTRQGNYGYTFGSGTRLTVV.